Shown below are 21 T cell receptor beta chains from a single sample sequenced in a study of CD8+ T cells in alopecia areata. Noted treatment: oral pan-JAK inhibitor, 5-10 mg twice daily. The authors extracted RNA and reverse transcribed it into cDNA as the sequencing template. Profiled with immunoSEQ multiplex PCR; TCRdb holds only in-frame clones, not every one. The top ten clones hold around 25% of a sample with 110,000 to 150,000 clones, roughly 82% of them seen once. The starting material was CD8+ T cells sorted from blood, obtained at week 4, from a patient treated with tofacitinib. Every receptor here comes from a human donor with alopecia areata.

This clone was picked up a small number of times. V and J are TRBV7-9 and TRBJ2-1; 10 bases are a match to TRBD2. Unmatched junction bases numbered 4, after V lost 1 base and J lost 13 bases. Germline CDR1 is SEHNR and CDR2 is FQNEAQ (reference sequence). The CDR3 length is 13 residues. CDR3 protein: CASSLEAGGPQFF. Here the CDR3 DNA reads TGTGCCAGCAGCTTAGAAGCGGGGGGGCCCCAGTTCTTC.

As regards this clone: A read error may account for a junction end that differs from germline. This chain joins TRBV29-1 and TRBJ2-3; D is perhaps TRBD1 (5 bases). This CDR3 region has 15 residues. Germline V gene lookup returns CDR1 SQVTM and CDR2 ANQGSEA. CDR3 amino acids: CSVEGVQARTGTQYF. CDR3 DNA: TGCAGCGTTGAAGGTGTCCAGGCACGCACAGGTACGCAGTATTTT.

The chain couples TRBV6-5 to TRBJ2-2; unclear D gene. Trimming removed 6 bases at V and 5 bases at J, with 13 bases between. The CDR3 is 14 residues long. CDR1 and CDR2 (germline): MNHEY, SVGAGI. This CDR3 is CASRDEDQTGELFF. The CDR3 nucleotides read TGTGCCAGCAGGGACGAGGATCAAACCGGGGAGCTGTTTTTT.

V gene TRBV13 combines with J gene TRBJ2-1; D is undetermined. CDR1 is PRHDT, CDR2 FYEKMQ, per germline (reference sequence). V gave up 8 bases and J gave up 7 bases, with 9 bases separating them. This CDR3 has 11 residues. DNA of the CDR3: TGTGCCAGCGGATTTGGGAATGAGCAGTTCTTC. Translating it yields CASGFGNEQFF.

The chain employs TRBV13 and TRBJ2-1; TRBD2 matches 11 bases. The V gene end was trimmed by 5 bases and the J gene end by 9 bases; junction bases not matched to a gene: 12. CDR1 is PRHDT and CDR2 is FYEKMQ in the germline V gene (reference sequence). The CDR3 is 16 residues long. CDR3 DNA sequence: TGTGCCAGCAGCGTACTGACTAGCGGGGCCTATCGTGAGCAGTTCTTC. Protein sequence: CASSVLTSGAYREQFF.

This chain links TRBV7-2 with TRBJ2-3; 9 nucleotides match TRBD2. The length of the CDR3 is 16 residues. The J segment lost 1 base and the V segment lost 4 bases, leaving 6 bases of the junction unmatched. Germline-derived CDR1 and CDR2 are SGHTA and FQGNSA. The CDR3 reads CASSYRVAGGTDTQYF. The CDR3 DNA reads TGTGCCAGCAGCTATCGAGTAGCGGGGGGCACAGATACGCAGTATTTT. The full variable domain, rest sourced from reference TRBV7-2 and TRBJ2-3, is GAGVSQSPSNKVTEKGKDVELRCDPISGHTALYWYRQSLGQGLEFLIYFQGNSAPDKSGLPSDRFSAERTGGSVSTLTIQRTQQEDSAVYLCASSYRVAGGTDTQYFGPGTRLTVL.

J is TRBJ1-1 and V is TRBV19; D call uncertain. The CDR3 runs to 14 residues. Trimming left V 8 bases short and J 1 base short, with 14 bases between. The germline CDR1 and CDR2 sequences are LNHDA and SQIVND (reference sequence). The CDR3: CASGPTTSNTEAFF. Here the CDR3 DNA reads TGTGCCAGTGGCCCGACAACCTCGAACACTGAAGCTTTCTTT.

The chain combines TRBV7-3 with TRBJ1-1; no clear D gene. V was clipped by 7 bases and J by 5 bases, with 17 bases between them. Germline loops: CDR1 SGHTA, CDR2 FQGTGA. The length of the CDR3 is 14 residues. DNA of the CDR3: TGTGCCAGCACTGTCGGGAGCCCTGGGACTGAAGCTTTCTTT. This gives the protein CASTVGSPGTEAFF.

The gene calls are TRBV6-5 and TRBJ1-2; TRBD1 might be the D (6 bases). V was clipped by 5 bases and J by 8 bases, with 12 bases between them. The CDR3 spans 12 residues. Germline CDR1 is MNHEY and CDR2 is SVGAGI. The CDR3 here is CASSQTGLGYTF. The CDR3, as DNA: TGTGCCAGCAGTCAAACAGGGTTAGGCTACACCTTC.

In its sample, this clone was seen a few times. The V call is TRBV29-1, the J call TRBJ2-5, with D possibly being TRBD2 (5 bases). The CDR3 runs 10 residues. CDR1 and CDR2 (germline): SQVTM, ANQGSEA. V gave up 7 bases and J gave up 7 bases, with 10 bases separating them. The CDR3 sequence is CSAGGGTQYF. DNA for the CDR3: TGCAGCGCCGGAGGCGGGACCCAGTACTTC.

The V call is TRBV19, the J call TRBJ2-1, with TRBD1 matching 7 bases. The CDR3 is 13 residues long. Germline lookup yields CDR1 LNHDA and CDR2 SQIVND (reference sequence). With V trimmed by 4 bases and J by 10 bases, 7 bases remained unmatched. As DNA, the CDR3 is TGTGCCAGTAGTACAGACAGGGTTGGAGAGCAGTTCTTC. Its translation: CASSTDRVGEQFF.

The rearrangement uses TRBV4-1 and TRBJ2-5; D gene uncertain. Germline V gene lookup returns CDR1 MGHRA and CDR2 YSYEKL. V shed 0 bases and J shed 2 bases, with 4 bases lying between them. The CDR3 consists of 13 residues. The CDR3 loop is CASSQEGQETQYF. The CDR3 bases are TGCGCCAGCAGCCAAGAAGGTCAAGAGACCCAGTACTTC.

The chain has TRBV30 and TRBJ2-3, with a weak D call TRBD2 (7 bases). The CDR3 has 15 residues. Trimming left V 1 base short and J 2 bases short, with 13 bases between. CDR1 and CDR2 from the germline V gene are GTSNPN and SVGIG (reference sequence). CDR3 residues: CAWSEGGANTDTQYF. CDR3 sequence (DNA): TGTGCCTGGAGTGAGGGGGGGGCGAACACAGATACGCAGTATTTT.

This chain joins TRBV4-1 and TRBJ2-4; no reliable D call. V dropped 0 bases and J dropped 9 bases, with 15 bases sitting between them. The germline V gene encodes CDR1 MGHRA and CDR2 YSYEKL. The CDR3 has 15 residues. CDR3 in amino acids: CASSQDLPGVGIQYF. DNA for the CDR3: TGCGCCAGCAGCCAAGATTTACCGGGTGTAGGCATTCAGTACTTC.

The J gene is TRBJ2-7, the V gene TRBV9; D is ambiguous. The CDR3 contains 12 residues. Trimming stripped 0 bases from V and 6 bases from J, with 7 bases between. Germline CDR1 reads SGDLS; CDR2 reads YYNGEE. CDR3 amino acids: CASSVDSGEQYF. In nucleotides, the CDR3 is TGTGCCAGCAGCGTAGACAGTGGCGAGCAGTACTTC.

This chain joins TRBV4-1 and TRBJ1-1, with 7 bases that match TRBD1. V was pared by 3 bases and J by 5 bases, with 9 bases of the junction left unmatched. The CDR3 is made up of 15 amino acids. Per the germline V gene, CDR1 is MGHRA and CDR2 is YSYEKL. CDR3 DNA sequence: TGCGCCAGCAGCCATGGAACAGGGGCGAGGACTGAAGCTTTCTTT. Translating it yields CASSHGTGARTEAFF.

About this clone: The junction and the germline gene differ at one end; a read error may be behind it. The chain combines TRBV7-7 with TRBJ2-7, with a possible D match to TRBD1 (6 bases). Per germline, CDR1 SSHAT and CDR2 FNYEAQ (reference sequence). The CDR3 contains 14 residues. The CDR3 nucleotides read TGTGCTAGCAGCCCCCCCGACAGCCCAGGGGTGCAGTACTTC. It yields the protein CASSPPDSPGVQYF.

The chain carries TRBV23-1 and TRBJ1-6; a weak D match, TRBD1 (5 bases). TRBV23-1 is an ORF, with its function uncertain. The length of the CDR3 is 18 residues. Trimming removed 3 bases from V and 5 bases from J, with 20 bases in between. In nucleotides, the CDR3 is TGCGCCAGCAGTCATTCCTTTCCAGGGAGGGTCGATAATTCACCCCTCCACTTT. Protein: CASSHSFPGRVDNSPLHF.

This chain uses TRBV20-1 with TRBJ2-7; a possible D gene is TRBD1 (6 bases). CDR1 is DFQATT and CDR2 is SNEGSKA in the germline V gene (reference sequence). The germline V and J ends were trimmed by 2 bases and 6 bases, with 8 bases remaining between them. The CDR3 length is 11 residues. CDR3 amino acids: CSARQGGEQYF. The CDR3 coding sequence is TGCAGTGCTAGACAAGGGGGCGAGCAGTACTTC.

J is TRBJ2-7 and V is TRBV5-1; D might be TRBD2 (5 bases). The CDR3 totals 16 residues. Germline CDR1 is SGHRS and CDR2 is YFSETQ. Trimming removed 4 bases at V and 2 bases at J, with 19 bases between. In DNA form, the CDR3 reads TGCGCCAGCAGCGGCGGACCAAGGACTGGAACCTACGAGCAGTACTTC. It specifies CASSGGPRTGTYEQYF.

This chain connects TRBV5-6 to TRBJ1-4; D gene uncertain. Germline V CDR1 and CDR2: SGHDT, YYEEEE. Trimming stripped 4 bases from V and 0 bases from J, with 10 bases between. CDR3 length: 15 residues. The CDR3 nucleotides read TGTGCCAGCAGCCGAGTAGGAGCAACTAATGAAAAACTGTTTTTT. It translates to CASSRVGATNEKLFF.